These 10 T cell receptor beta chains came from one sample sequenced in a study of T cell changes during pregnancy in multiple sclerosis (dated 2019 in TCRdb). Library preparation employed the immunoSEQ multiplex PCR assay. The immuneACCESS repertoire file appears here via TCRdb, limited to in-frame rearrangements. These files lack a portion of the clones; in checked studies, under half of the deficit traces to unresolved V genes, and the cause of the others is not known. This sample comprises approximately 70,000 clones, around 90% of them detected only once. In total, the top ten clones hold about 1.4% of the sample. Source: peripheral blood, taken in the second trimester of pregnancy. The receptors here all came from a female donor in good health, enrolled as a control in a pregnancy study.

This clone was seen just once. The chain is built from TRBV6-5 and TRBJ2-7; D may be TRBD2 (6 bases). CDR1 is MNHEY, CDR2 SVGAGI, per germline. The CDR3 extends over 11 amino acids. V was cut by 8 bases and J by 5 bases, with 10 bases left in between. CDR3 bases: TGTGCCAGCGGAGGGTGGAACGAGCAGTACTTC. Its protein product is CASGGWNEQYF.

The chain employs TRBV18 and TRBJ2-6, with D perhaps matching TRBD2 (5 bases). Germline V CDR1 and CDR2: KGHSH, LQKENI. The CDR3 sequence is 16 residues long. V was trimmed by 3 bases and J by 0 bases, leaving 9 bases between them. The CDR3 protein is CASSPGLPSGANVLTF. As DNA, the CDR3 is TGTGCCAGCTCACCCGGACTGCCCTCTGGGGCCAACGTCCTGACTTTC.

The genes are TRBV28 and TRBJ1-2; a possible D gene is TRBD1 (5 bases). Germline V gene sequence: CDR1 MDHEN, CDR2 SYDVKM. Trimming took off 6 bases at V and 0 bases at J, with 14 bases between the two ends. The CDR3 loop spans 15 amino acids. The CDR3 loop is CASRESGEANYGYTF. CDR3 in DNA: TGTGCCAGCAGAGAATCGGGGGAAGCTAACTATGGCTACACCTTC.

A few counts support this clone. This chain joins TRBV9 and TRBJ2-7, with TRBD1 identical over 9 bases. Looked up from germline, CDR1 is SGDLS and CDR2 is YYNGEE. The CDR3 loop spans 15 amino acids. V dropped 3 bases and J dropped 2; count of bases not matched to a gene: 6. The CDR3 here is CASSAGQGTTYEQYF. For the CDR3, the DNA is TGTGCCAGCAGCGCCGGACAGGGGACTACCTACGAGCAGTACTTC.

CDR3 residues: CASKREPTGELFF. In DNA form, the CDR3 reads TGTGCCAGCAAGCGGGAGCCCACCGGGGAGCTGTTTTTT. The gene calls are TRBV6-7 and TRBJ2-2, with TRBD2 matching over 8 bases. Being an ORF, TRBV6-7 has a function that is uncertain. This CDR3 has 13 amino acids. The V gene end was trimmed by 7 bases and the J gene end by 4 bases; junction bases not matched to a gene: 2.

This chain connects TRBV25-1 to TRBJ1-2; D might be TRBD1 (6 bases). This CDR3 has 14 residues. The germline V gene encodes CDR1 MGHDK and CDR2 SYGVNS. Trimming pared 1 base from V and 7 bases from J, leaving 13 bases between. The DNA of the CDR3 is TGTGCCAGCAGTGAATTAGGGACAACCAGTGGCTACACCTTC. Its translation is CASSELGTTSGYTF.

The chain carries TRBV6-4 and TRBJ2-1; D possibly corresponds to TRBD2 (5 bases). Trimming cost V 4 bases and J 4 bases, with 14 bases left between them. The CDR3 extends over 15 amino acids. CDR1 and CDR2 from the germline V gene are MRHNA and SNTAGT. CDR3: CASSAGVGSYNEQFF. The CDR3 nucleotides are TGTGCCAGCAGTGCCGGGGTAGGATCATACAATGAGCAGTTCTTC.

The V gene is TRBV11-3, the J gene TRBJ2-1; 14 bases are a match to TRBD2. V dropped 5 bases and J dropped 8; count of bases not matched to a gene: 2. The CDR3 covers 14 residues. The germline gives CDR1 SGHNT, CDR2 YENEEA. The CDR3 DNA sequence: TGTGCCAGCAGCCTGGGACTAGCGGGAGATGAGCAGTTCTTC. It translates to CASSLGLAGDEQFF.

The chain combines TRBV5-1 with TRBJ1-2; 10 bases map to TRBD1. Trimming removed 4 bases from V and 5 bases from J; junction bases left unmatched: 11. This CDR3 is 16 amino acids long. The germline CDR1 and CDR2 sequences are SGHRS and YFSETQ. The CDR3 loop reads CASSLRTGGGRYGYTF. Written as DNA, the CDR3 is TGCGCCAGCAGCCTCCGGACAGGGGGAGGTCGGTATGGCTACACCTTC. The full variable domain, with the rest looked up from reference TRBV5-1 and TRBJ1-2, is KAGVTQTPRYLIKTRGQQVTLSCSPISGHRSVSWYQQTPGQGLQFLFEYFSETQRNKGNFPGRFSGRQFSNSRSEMNVSTLELGDSALYLCASSLRTGGGRYGYTFGSGTRLTVV.

The CDR3 sequence is CASSVRGGTDTQYF. The CDR3 DNA reads as TGTGCCAGCAGTGTCAGGGGGGGCACAGATACGCAGTATTTT. This chain joins TRBV6-1 and TRBJ2-3; a weak D match, TRBD1 (7 bases). Trimming shortened V by 4 bases and J by 1 base, and 9 bases separated the two germline ends. CDR1 is MNHNS and CDR2 is SASEGT in the germline V gene. This CDR3 has 14 residues.